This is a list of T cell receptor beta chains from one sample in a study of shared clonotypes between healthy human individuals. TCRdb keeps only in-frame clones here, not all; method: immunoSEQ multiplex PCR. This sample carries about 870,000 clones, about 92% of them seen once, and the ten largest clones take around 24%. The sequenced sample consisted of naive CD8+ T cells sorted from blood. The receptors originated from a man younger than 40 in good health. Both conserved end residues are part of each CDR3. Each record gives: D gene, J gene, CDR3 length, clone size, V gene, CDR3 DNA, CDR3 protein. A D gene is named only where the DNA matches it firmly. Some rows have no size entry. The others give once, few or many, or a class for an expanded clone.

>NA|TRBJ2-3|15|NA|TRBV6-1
TGTGCCAGCAGTGATTTGGGCAGGTTCACAGATACGCAGTATTTT
CASSDLGRFTDTQYF
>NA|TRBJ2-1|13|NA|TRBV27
TGTGCCAGCAGCCTGGACGGGTACAATGAGCAGTTCTTC
CASSLDGYNEQFF
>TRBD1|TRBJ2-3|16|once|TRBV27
TGTGCCAGCAGTTTATTGGGGACAGGGTTAACAGATACGCAGTATTTT
CASSLLGTGLTDTQYF
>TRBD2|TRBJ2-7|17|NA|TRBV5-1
TGCGCCAGCAGCTTGGAGGGCCTACTAGCGGGAGGCGACGAGCAGTACTTC
CASSLEGLLAGGDEQYF
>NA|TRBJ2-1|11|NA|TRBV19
TGTGCCAGTGGAGGCAGCAATGAGCAGTTCTTC
CASGGSNEQFF
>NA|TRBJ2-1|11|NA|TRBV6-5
TGTGCCAGTTCCCGGGACAATGAGCAGTTCTTC
CASSRDNEQFF
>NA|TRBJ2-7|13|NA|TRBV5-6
TGTGCCAGCAGCTTGCGTAACGGCTACGAGCAGTACTTC
CASSLRNGYEQYF
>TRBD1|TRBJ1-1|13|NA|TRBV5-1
TGCGCCAGCAGCGTGGACAGGGCTGGTGAAGCTTTCTTT
CASSVDRAGEAFF
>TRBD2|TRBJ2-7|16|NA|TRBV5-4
TGTGCCAGCAGCACCAGGACTAGCGGGCTGGGGGGCGAGCAGTACTTC
CASSTRTSGLGGEQYF
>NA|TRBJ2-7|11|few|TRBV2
TGTGCCAGCAGTGCCACCTACGAGCAGTACTTC
CASSATYEQYF
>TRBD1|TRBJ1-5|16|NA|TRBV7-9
TGTGCCAGCAGCCCCGGGACAGGGGAAAGCAATCAGCCCCAGCATTTT
CASSPGTGESNQPQHF
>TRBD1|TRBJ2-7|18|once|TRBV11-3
TGTGCCAGCAGCAGTGGTCCTGGGCCTGCGACAGGGACCTACGAGCAGTACTTC
CASSSGPGPATGTYEQYF
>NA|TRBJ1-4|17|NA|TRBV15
TGTGCCACCAGCCGCTCCAACCCGATACCAACTAATGAAAAACTGTTTTTT
CATSRSNPIPTNEKLFF
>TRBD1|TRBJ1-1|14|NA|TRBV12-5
TGTGCTAGTGGCCCGGGGAGTGGGACAGATGAAGCTTTCTTT
CASGPGSGTDEAFF
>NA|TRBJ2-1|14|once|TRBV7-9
TGTGCCAGCAGCTGGACTTCCGCCCCTCATGAGCAGTTCTTC
CASSWTSAPHEQFF
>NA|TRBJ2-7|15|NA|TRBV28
TGTGCCAGCAGTTTAACCCCAGCGAGCTCCTACGAGCAGTACTTC
CASSLTPASSYEQYF
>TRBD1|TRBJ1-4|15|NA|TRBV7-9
TGTGCCAGCAGCCGTGACAGGGGACCTAATGAAAAACTGTTTTTT
CASSRDRGPNEKLFF
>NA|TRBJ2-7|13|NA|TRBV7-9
TGTGCCAGCAGCGGGGGACAATCCTACGAGCAGTACTTC
CASSGGQSYEQYF
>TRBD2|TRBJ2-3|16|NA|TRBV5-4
TGTGCCAGCAGCTTACCGGGACTAGCGGTGGCAGATACGCAGTATTTT
CASSLPGLAVADTQYF
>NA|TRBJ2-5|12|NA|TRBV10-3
TGTGCCATCAGTGATAGGGAAGAGACCCAGTACTTC
CAISDREETQYF
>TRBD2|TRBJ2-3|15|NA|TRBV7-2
TGTGCCAGCGGCCAAATGCTTAGCGGGACAGATACGCAGTATTTT
CASGQMLSGTDTQYF
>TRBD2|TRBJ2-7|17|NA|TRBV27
TGTGCCAGCAGTCTTATCGAAGCGGGAGTTATCTCCTACGAGCAGTACTTC
CASSLIEAGVISYEQYF
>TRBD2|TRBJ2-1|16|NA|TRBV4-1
TGCGCCAGCAGCCAAATGGGGGGGACTAACGACAATGAGCAGTTCTTC
CASSQMGGTNDNEQFF
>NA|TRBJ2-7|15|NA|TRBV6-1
TGTGCCAGCAGTGAACTAGAAGGGAATCCCTACGAGCAGTACTTC
CASSELEGNPYEQYF
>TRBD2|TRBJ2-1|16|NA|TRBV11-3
TGTGCCAGCAGCACAAGACTAGCGGGAGGGGGGGATGAGCAGTTCTTC
CASSTRLAGGGDEQFF
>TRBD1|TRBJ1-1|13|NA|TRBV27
TGTGCCAGCAGTGTAAGGGGGCAGGATGAAGCTTTCTTT
CASSVRGQDEAFF
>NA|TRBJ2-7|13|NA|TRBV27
TGTGCCAGCAGCCGAGGGGGTTCCTACGAGCAGTACTTC
CASSRGGSYEQYF
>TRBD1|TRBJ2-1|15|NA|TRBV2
TGTGCCAGCAGGGCCGGGACAGGGGGCTTCGATGAGCAGTTCTTC
CASRAGTGGFDEQFF
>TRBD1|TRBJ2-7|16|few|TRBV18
TGTGCCAGCTCATCCAAGGACAGGGCCTTTCTCTACGAGCAGTACTTC
CASSSKDRAFLYEQYF
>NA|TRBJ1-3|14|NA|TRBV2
TGTGCCAGCGAGGAAGGGGACTCTGGAAACACCATATATTTT
CASEEGDSGNTIYF
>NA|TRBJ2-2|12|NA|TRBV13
TGTGCCAGCCAATCTAATCTAGGGGAGCTGTTTTTT
CASQSNLGELFF
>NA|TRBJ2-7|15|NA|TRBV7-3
TGTGCCAGCAGCTCTCAGACACTTGAATCCTACGAGCAGTACTTC
CASSSQTLESYEQYF
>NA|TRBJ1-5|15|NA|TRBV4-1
TGCGCCAGCAGTCTTGATCAGGGGAGCAATCAGCCCCAGCATTTT
CASSLDQGSNQPQHF
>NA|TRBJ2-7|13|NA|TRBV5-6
TGTGCCAGCAGCTCTGGACTGTCCTACGAGCAGTACTTC
CASSSGLSYEQYF
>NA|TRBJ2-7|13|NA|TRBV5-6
TGTGCCAGCAGCTTGGGTGGCGGGTACGAGCAGTACTTC
CASSLGGGYEQYF
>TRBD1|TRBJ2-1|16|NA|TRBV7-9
TGTGCCAGCAGTCCTCCTCCGGGACAGGTGTACAATGAGCAGTTCTTC
CASSPPPGQVYNEQFF
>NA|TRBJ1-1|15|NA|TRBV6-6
TGTGCCAGCAGTTACTCCAGTGACAAGAACACTGAAGCTTTCTTT
CASSYSSDKNTEAFF
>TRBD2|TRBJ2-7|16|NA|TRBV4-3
TGCGCCAGCAGCCAAGATCAGACTAGCGGGGCCTACGAGCAGTACTTC
CASSQDQTSGAYEQYF
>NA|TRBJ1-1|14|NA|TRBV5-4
TGTGCCAGCGCGCAAGGGTCATGGGACACTGAAGCTTTCTTT
CASAQGSWDTEAFF
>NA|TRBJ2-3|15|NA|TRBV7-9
TGTGCCAGCAGCTTAGATGCGGGAAGCACAGATACGCAGTATTTT
CASSLDAGSTDTQYF
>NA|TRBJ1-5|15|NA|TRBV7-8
TGTGCCAGCACCTCCTGGGGGGTAGGCAATCAGCCCCAGCATTTT
CASTSWGVGNQPQHF
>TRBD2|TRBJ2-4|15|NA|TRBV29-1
TGCAGCGTTGAACTAGCGGGAGAAGCTGTGAACATTCAGTACTTC
CSVELAGEAVNIQYF
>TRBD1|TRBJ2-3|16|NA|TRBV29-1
TGCAGCGTTTGGGGCCTTCCGACAGGGGGCATGGATACGCAGTATTTT
CSVWGLPTGGMDTQYF
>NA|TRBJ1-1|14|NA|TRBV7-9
TGTGCCAGCAGCCGACCTGGGGGCAACACTGAAGCTTTCTTT
CASSRPGGNTEAFF
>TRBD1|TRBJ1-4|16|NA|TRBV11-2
TGTGCCAGCAGCTTAAGTTTGGGGACAGGGAATGAAAAACTGTTTTTT
CASSLSLGTGNEKLFF
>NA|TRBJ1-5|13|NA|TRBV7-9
TGTGCCAGCAGCGAGTATAGCAATCAGCCCCAGCATTTT
CASSEYSNQPQHF
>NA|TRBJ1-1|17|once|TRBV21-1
TGTGCCAGCAGCAAAGCGCTCGACAGTGAGGGGAACACTGAAGCTTTCTTT
CASSKALDSEGNTEAFF
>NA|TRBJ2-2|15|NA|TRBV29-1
TGCAGCGTTCAAGGGTCTAGCGAGGGGACCGGGGAGCTGTTTTTT
CSVQGSSEGTGELFF
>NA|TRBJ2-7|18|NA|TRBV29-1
TGCAGCGTTGAAGGCCCGGGGCAGACAGCCCCGAGCTCCTACGAGCAGTACTTC
CSVEGPGQTAPSSYEQYF
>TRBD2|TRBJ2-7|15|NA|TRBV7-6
TGTGCCAGCAGCTCTGGGAGTAGCGGGCGATACGAGCAGTACTTC
CASSSGSSGRYEQYF
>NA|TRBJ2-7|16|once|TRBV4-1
TGCGCCAGCAGCCAAGAACTGACACCGCGGTTCTACGAGCAGTACTTC
CASSQELTPRFYEQYF
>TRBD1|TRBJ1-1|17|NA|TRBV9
TGTGCCAGCAGCGTAGAAGGAGAGACAGGGAGGAACACTGAAGCTTTCTTT
CASSVEGETGRNTEAFF
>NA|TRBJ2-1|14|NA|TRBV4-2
TGTGCCAGCAGCCAAGGCCTCTCCTACAATGAGCAGTTCTTC
CASSQGLSYNEQFF
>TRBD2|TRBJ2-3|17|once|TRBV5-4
TGTGCCAGCAGCGGGAGGGGAGCGGGAGGGCCTGAAGATACGCAGTATTTT
CASSGRGAGGPEDTQYF
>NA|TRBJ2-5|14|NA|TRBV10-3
TGTGCCATCAGTGAAGTGGACGTGCGAGAGACCCAGTACTTC
CAISEVDVRETQYF